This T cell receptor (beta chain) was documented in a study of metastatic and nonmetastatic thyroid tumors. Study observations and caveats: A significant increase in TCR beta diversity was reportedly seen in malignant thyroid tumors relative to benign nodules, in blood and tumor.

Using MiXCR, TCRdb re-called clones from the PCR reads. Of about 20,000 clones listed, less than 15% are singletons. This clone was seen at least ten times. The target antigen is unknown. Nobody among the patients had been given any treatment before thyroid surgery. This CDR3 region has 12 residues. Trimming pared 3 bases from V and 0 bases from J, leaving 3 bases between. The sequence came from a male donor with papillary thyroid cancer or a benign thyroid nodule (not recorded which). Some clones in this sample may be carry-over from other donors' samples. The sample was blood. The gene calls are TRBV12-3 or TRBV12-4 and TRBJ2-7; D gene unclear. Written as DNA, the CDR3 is TGTGCCAGCAGTTTTCCCTCCTACGAGCAGTACTTC. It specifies CASSFPSYEQYF.